The 5 T cell receptor beta chains below come from one sample, sequenced in a study of Graves' ophthalmopathy and Graves' hyperthyroidism. Amplification of the TCR beta CDR3 regions used RNA transcripts (as template). HTBI primers served in a first-round RT-PCR, which a second-round multiplex PCR followed. One entry per CDR3 protein results from TCRdb running MiXCR on the multiplex PCR reads. The sample carries about 740,000 distinct CDR3 sequences, 40% recorded once. The sequencing input was peripheral blood. The receptors were sampled from an adult man with Graves' ophthalmopathy.

This clonotype was detected only a few times. This rearrangement joins TRBV6-5 to TRBJ2-7, with D possibly called TRBD1 or TRBD2 (7 bases each). Trimming cost V 5 bases and J 3 bases, with 14 bases left between them. The CDR3 covers 14 residues. Germline V gives CDR1 MNHEY, CDR2 SVGAGI. The CDR3 reads CASSEAGGVYEQYF. The DNA of the CDR3 is TGTGCCAGCAGTGAAGCAGGGGGGGTCTACGAGCAGTACTTC.

This chain links TRBV25-1 with TRBJ1-2; a weak D match, TRBD1 (6 bases). V was pared by 6 bases and J by 8 bases, with 19 bases between. Per the germline V gene, CDR1 is MGHDK and CDR2 is SYGVNS. The CDR3 has 14 amino acids. CDR3 sequence (DNA): TGTGCCAGCAGAGACTACAAGGGGGGGGACGGCTACACCTTC. The encoded protein is CASRDYKGGDGYTF.

This clonotype was detected ten times or more. The chain employs TRBV11-2 and TRBJ1-6; a possible D gene is TRBD1 (6 bases). Trimming pared 5 bases from V and 9 bases from J, leaving 20 bases between. CDR1 and CDR2 from the germline V gene are SGHAT and FQNNGV. The CDR3 spans 16 residues. CDR3 protein: CASSPERGRGPSPLHF. The CDR3 nucleotides are TGTGCCAGCAGCCCGGAGCGAGGGCGGGGGCCTTCACCCCTCCACTTT.

In its sample, this clonotype was seen a few times. This chain connects TRBV6-5 to TRBJ1-1, with unresolved D. V shed 2 bases and J shed 7 bases, with 8 bases lying between them. This CDR3 region has 12 residues. Per germline, CDR1 MNHEY and CDR2 SVGAGI. The DNA for the CDR3 is TGTGCCAGCAGTTACGACCGTTTTGAAGCTTTCTTT. This translates into CASSYDRFEAFF.

This sequence joins TRBV10-1 and TRBJ2-7; the D gene is possibly TRBD2 (6 bases). V dropped 4 bases and J dropped 5 bases, with 15 bases sitting between them. Germline CDR1 reads WNHNN; CDR2 reads SYGVQD (reference sequence). This CDR3 region has 14 residues. CDR3 sequence: CASSGFEGEDEQYF. Here the CDR3 DNA reads TGCGCCAGCAGTGGGTTCGAAGGGGAGGACGAGCAGTACTTC.